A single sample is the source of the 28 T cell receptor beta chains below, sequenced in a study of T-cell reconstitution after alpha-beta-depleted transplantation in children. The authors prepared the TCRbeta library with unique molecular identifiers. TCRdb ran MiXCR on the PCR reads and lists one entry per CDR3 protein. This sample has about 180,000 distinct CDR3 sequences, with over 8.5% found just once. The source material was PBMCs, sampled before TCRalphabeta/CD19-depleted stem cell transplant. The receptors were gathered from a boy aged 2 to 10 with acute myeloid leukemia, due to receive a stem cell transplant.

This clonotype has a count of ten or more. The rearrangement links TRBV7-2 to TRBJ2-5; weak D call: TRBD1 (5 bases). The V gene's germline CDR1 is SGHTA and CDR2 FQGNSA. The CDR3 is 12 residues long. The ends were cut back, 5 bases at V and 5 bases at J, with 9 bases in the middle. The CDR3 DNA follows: TGTGCCAGCAGCCGCAAGGGGGAGACCCAGTACTTC. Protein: CASSRKGETQYF.

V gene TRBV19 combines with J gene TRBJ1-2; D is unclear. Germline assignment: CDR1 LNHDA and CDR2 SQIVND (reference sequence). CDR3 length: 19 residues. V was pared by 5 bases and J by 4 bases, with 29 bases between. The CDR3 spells CASSQTSAAMGRGFYGYTF. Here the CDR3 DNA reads TGTGCCAGTAGTCAGACTTCGGCGGCGATGGGGAGAGGTTTCTATGGCTACACCTTC.

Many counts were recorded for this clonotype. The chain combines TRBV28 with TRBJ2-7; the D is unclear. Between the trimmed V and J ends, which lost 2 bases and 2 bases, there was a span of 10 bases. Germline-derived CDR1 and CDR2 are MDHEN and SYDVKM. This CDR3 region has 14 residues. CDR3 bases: TGTGCCAGCAGTTTAGCTAGTCCCCCCTACGAGCAGTACTTC. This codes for CASSLASPPYEQYF.

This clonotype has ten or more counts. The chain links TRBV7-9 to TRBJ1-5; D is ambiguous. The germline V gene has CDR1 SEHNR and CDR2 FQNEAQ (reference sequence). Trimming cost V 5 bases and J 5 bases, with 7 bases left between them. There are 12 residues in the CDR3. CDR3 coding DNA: TGTGCCAGCAGCAGAAGCGATCAGCCCCAGCATTTT. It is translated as CASSRSDQPQHF.

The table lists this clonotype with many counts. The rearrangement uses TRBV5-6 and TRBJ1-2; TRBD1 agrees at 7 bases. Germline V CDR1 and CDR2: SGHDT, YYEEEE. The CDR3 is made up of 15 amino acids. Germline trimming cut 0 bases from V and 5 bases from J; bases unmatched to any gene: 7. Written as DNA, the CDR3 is TGTGCCAGCAGCTTGGGGGCTACAGGGGAGTATGGCTACACCTTC. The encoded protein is CASSLGATGEYGYTF. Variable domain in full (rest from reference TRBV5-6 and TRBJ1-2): DAGVTQSPTHLIKTRGQQVTLRCSPKSGHDTVSWYQQALGQGPQFIFQYYEEEERQRGNFPDRFSGHQFPNYSSELNVNALLLGDSALYLCASSLGATGEYGYTFGSGTRLTVV.

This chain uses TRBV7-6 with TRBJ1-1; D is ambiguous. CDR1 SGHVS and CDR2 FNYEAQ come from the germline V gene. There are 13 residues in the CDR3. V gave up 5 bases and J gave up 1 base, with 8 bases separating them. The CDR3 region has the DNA TGTGCCAGCAGCCATAGGACGAACACTGAAGCTTTCTTT. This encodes CASSHRTNTEAFF.

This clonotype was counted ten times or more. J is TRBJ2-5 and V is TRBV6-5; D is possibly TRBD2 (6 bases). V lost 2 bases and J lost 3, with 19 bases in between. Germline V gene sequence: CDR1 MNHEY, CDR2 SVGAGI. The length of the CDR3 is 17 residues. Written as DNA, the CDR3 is TGTGCCAGCAGTTACGCGGGACCCTACTCCAATAAAGAGACCCAGTACTTC. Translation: CASSYAGPYSNKETQYF.

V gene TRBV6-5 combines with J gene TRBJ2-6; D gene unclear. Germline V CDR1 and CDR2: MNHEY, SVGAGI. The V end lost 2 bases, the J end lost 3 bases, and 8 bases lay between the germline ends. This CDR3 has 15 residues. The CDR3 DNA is TGTGCCAGCAGTTACGATAGGGATGGGGCCAACGTCCTGACTTTC. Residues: CASSYDRDGANVLTF.

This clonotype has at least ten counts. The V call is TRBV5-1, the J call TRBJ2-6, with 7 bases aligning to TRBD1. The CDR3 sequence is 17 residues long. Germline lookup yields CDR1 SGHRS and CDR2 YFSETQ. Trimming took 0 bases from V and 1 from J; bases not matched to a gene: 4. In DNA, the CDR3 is TGCGCCAGCAGCTTGGAGAAGGGGGCGTCTGGGGCCAACGTCCTGACTTTC. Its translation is CASSLEKGASGANVLTF. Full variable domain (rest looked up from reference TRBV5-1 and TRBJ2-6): KAGVTQTPRYLIKTRGQQVTLSCSPISGHRSVSWYQQTPGQGLQFLFEYFSETQRNKGNFPGRFSGRQFSNSRSEMNVSTLELGDSALYLCASSLEKGASGANVLTFGAGSRLTVL.

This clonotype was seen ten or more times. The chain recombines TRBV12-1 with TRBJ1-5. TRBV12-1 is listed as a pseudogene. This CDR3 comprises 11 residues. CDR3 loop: CASSFNQPQHF. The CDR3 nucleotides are TGTGCCAGCAGCTTCAATCAGCCCCAGCATTTT.

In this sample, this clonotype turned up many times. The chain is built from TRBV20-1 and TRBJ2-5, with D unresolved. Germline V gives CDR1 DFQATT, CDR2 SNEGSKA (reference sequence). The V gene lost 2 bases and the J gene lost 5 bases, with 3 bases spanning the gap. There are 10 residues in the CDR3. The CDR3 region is CSARNETQYF. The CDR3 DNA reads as TGCAGTGCTAGAAACGAGACCCAGTACTTC.

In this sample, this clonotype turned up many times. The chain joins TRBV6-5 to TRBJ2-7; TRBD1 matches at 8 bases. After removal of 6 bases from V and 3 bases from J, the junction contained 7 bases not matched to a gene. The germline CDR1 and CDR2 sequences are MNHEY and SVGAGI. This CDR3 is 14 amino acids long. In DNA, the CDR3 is TGTGCCAGCAGCGGACAGGGTATGGGCTACGAGCAGTACGTC. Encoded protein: CASSGQGMGYEQYV.

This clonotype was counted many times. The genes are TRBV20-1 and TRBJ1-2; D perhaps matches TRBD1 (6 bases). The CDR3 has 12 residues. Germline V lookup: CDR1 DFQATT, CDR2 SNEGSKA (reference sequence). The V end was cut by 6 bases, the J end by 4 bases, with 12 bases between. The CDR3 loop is CSATTGGYGYTF. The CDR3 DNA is TGCAGTGCCACGACAGGAGGCTATGGCTACACCTTC.

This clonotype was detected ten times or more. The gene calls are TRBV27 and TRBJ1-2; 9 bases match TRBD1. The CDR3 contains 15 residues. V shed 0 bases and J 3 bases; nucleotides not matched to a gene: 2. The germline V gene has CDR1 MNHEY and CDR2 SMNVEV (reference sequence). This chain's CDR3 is CASSLSGQGDYGYTF. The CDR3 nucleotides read TGTGCCAGCAGTTTATCGGGACAGGGTGACTATGGCTACACCTTC.

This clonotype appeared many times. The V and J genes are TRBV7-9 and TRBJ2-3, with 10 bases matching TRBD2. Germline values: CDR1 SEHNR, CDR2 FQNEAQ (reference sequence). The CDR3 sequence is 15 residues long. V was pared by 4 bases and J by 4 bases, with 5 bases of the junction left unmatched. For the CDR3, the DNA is TGTGCCAGCAGCTATAGCGGGAGGCCCTCAGATACGCAGTATTTT. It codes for CASSYSGRPSDTQYF.

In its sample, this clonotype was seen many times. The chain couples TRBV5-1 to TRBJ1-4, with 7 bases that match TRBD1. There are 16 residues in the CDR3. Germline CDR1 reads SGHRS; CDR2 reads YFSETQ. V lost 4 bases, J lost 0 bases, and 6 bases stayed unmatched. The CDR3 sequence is CASSPTGTATNEKLFF. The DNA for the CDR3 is TGCGCCAGCAGCCCAACCGGGACAGCAACTAATGAAAAACTGTTTTTT.

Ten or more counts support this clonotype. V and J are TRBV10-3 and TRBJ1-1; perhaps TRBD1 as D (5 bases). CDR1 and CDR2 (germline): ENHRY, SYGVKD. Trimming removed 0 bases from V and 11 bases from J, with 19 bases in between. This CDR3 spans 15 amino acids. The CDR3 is CAISESGRQMVGAFF. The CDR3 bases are TGTGCCATCAGTGAGTCAGGGAGACAGATGGTTGGGGCTTTCTTT.

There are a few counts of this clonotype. The CDR3 bases are TGCAGTGCTGTTACTGTGAGCTCCTACAATGAGCAGTTCTTC. Translated, it gives CSAVTVSSYNEQFF. The genes are TRBV20-1 and TRBJ2-1; no definite D call. V was shortened by 5 bases and J by 0 bases, with 11 bases between the two germline ends. The CDR3 is 14 residues long. Germline-derived CDR1 and CDR2 are DFQATT and SNEGSKA (reference sequence).

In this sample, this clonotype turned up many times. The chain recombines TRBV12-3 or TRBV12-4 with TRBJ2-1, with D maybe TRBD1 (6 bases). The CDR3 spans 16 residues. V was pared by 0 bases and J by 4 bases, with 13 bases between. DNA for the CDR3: TGTGCCAGCAGTTTAGCGCCGGTGAGGGGGTACAATGAGCAGTTCTTC. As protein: CASSLAPVRGYNEQFF.

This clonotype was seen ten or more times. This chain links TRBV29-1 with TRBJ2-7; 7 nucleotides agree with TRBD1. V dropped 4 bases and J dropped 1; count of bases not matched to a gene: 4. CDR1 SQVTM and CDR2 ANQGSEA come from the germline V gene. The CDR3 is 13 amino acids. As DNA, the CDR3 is TGCAGCGTTGGCGGACAGGAGTCCTACGAGCAGTACGTC. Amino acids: CSVGGQESYEQYV.

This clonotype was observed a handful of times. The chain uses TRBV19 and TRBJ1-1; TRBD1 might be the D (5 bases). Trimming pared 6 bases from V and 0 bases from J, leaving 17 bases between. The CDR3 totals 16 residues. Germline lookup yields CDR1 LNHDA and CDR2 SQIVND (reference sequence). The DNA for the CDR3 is TGTGCCAGTAGCACAATGACAGTGCTCATGAACACTGAAGCTTTCTTT. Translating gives CASSTMTVLMNTEAFF.

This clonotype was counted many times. The chain's CDR3 is CASSYSQGERSPLHF. CDR3 coding DNA: TGTGCCAGCAGTTACTCCCAAGGGGAACGCTCACCCCTCCACTTT. The chain recombines TRBV6-5 with TRBJ1-6; D is perhaps TRBD1 (5 bases). CDR1 and CDR2 (germline): MNHEY, SVGAGI. The V end lost 0 bases, the J end lost 10 bases, and 13 bases lay between the germline ends. This CDR3 is 15 amino acids long.

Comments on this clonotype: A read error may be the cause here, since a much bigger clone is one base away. The CDR3 spells CSALTGFNNEQFF. CDR3 DNA: TGCAGCGCTCTTACTGGTTTCAACAATGAGCAGTTCTTC. This chain links TRBV29-1 with TRBJ2-1, with D unclear. Trimming pared 7 bases from V and 5 bases from J, leaving 15 bases between. CDR1 and CDR2 from the germline V gene are SQVTM and ANQGSEA. This CDR3 is built from 13 residues.

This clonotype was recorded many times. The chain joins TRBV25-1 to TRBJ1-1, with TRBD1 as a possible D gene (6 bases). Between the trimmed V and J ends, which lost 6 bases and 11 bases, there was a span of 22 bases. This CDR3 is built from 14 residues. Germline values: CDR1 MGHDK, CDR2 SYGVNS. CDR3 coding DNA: TGTGCCAGCAGCGGGACATTATCCCGGAGCAACGCTTTCTTT. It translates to CASSGTLSRSNAFF.

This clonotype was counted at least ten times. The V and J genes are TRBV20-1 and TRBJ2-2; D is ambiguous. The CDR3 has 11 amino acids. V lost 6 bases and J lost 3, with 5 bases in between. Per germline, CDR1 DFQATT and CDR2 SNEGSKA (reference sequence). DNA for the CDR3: TGCAGTGCAGGGTACACCGGGGAGCTGTTTTTT. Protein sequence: CSAGYTGELFF.

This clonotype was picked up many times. The DNA for the CDR3 is TGTGCCAGCAGCTCACAGCCCTCTGGGGCCAACGTCCTGACTTTC. Protein sequence: CASSSQPSGANVLTF. The rearrangement uses TRBV7-3 and TRBJ2-6, with unresolved D. This CDR3 spans 15 amino acids. V gave up 4 bases and J gave up 0 bases, with 7 bases separating them. CDR1 is SGHTA and CDR2 is FQGTGA in the germline V gene.

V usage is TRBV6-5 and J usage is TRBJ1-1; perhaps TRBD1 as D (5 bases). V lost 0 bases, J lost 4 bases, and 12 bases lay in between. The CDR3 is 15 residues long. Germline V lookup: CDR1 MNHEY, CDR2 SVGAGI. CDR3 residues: CASSYSRGGATEAFF. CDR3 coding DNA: TGTGCCAGCAGTTACTCGAGAGGTGGGGCCACTGAAGCTTTCTTT.

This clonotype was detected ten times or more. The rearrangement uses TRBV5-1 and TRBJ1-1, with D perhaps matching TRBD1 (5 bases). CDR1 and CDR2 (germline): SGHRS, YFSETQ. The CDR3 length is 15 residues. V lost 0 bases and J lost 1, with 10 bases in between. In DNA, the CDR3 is TGCGCCAGCAGCTTGGCCGGGGGTGGGAACACTGAAGCTTTCTTT. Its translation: CASSLAGGGNTEAFF.